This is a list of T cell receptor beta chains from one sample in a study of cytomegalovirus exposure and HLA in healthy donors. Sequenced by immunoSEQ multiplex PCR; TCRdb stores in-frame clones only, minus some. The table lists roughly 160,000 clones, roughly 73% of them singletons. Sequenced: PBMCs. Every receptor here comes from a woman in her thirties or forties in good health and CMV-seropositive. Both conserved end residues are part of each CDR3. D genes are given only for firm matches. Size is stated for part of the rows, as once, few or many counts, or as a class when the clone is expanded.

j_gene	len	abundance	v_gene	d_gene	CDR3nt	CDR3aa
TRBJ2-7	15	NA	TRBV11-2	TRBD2	TGTGCCAGCAGCGTATCCGGGACTAGCGGGTACGAGCAGTACTTC	CASSVSGTSGYEQYF
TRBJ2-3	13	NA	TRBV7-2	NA	TGTGCCAGCAGCTTAGACTACACAGATACGCAGTATTTT	CASSLDYTDTQYF
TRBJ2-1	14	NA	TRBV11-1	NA	TGTGCCAGCAGCCAGGGATCCTGGGGTAGTGAGCAGTTCTTC	CASSQGSWGSEQFF
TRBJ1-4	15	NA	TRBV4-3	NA	TGCGCCAGCAGCCAAGATCCAGGGGCAGGTGAAAAACTGTTTTTT	CASSQDPGAGEKLFF
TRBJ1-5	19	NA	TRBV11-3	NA	TGTGCCAGCAGCTTAGTCCCAGCCTCCGCCTCGGGAAACAATCAGCCCCAGCATTTT	CASSLVPASASGNNQPQHF
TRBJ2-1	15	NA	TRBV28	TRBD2	TGTGCCAGCAGTGTCCTAGCGGGGGACCTCAATGAGCAGTTCTTC	CASSVLAGDLNEQFF
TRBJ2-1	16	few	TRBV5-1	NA	TGCGCCAGCAGCTCGCAGGGACACGGCCCTTACAATGAGCAGTTCTTC	CASSSQGHGPYNEQFF
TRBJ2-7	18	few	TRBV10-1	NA	TGCGCCAGCAGTGAGTCGAGTGCGGTCGAAGGGAGCTCCTACGAGCAGTACTTC	CASSESSAVEGSSYEQYF
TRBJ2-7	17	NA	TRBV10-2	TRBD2	TGCGCCAGCAGTGAGTCTGCGGGGACTAGCCGAGGCTACGAGCAGTACTTC	CASSESAGTSRGYEQYF
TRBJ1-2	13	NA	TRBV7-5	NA	TGTGCCAGCAGCTTAGAGTCTCTCCGGGGCTACACCTTC	CASSLESLRGYTF
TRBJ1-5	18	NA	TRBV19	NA	TGTGCCAGTAATAATATCTTTTCCGTGAGGACAGGCAATCAGCCCCAGCATTTT	CASNNIFSVRTGNQPQHF
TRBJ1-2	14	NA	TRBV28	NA	TGTGCCAGCAGTTTATCCTCAGGGGACTATGGCTACACCTTC	CASSLSSGDYGYTF
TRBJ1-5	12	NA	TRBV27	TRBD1	TGTGCCAGCGGGCCACAGGGGTCCCCCCAGCATTTT	CASGPQGSPQHF
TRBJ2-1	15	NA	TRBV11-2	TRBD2	TGTGCCAGCAGCTTGAGCGGGGCCTCCTACAATGAGCAGTTCTTC	CASSLSGASYNEQFF
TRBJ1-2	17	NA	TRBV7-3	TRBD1	TGTGCCAGCAGCTTAGGACCCCAGACAGGGCCACTTTATGGCTACACCTTC	CASSLGPQTGPLYGYTF
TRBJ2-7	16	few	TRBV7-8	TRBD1	TGTGCCAGCAGCTTACCTTCGGGACAGGGTACCGACGAGCAGTACTTC	CASSLPSGQGTDEQYF
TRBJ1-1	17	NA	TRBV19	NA	TGTGCCAGTAGTGCCCAAGACGTGGGAGTATTTAACACTGAAGCTTTCTTT	CASSAQDVGVFNTEAFF
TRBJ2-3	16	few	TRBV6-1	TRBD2	TGTGCCAGCAGTGAGACTAGCGGGAGCAATCCAGATACGCAGTATTTT	CASSETSGSNPDTQYF
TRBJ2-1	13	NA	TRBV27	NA	TGTGCCAGCAGTTTCGGCCTCGGAGGAGAGCAGTTCTTC	CASSFGLGGEQFF
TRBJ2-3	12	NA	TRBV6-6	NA	TGTGCCAGCAGTTACGGCTTAGATACGCAGTATTTT	CASSYGLDTQYF
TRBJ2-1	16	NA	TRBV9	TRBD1	TGTGCCAGCAACCGTCCGGGACAGGGCTCTTACAATGAGCAGTTCTTC	CASNRPGQGSYNEQFF
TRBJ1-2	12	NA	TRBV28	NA	TGTGCCAGCAGTTTACGCGCCTATGGCTACACCTTC	CASSLRAYGYTF
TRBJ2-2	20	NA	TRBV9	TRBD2	TGTGCCAGCAGCCCCCTCGTTGTGGGGGGACTAGCCCCTCACACCGGGGAGCTGTTTTTT	CASSPLVVGGLAPHTGELFF
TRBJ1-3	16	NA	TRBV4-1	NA	TGCGCCAGCAGCCAAGAGAGGGCCAGTCTAGGAAACACCATATATTTT	CASSQERASLGNTIYF
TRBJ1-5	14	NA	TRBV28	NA	TGTGCCAGCAGTTTTGGGTACAGCTATCAGCCCCAGCATTTT	CASSFGYSYQPQHF